This T cell receptor (beta chain) was recorded in a study of T cell repertoires in cytomegalovirus infection (dated by TCRdb to between 2018 and 2020). General notes on the study: Donor HLA type was relevant to the analysis, because carriage of CMV infection together with the matching HLA type was indicated by public TCR beta signatures.

Including the terminal cysteine and phenylalanine, the CDR3 comprises 14 residues. Only the CDR3 DNA stays, 42 bases, in frame from base 1. A distance of 9 bases separates the germline ends of V and J, which lose 3 bases and 4 bases respectively. Sequences SGHTA (CDR1) and FQGNSA (CDR2) are obtained from the germline V gene. Overall results and qualifications from the work: Cumulative frequency of public TCR beta family members discriminated carriers of CMV infection plus the relevant HLA type in this cohort and an independent roughly 330-donor cohort. The ex vivo response was dominated by HLA-C-restricted CMV-specific TCR beta clonotypes, and the single most frequent clonotype in two of eight donors was supplied by these HLA-C-restricted clonotypes.

In the case of this clonotype: Its antigen target is currently unknown. It has no much larger one-base neighbor in the sample; base qualities were not kept.

Sequencing used an Illumina HiSeq 1500. In TCRdb, the public reads were trimmed at Q25 with fastp and aligned with MiXCR, with productive beta chains retained. Rows matching on CDR3 protein sequence are summarized as one entry with the most common DNA and genes. This sample gives some 700,000 distinct CDR3 sequences in total; 35% of them show up just once. The ten largest clones take up about 2.8% of the sample. The chain is made from TRBV7-2 and TRBJ2-2; a tentative D match to TRBD2 spans 5 bases. The sample consisted of PBMCs. The sequence was collected from a human donor in good health (CMV status not recorded). Some clones in this sample may be carry-over from other donors' samples. This receptor carries the CDR3 CASSFGLLTGELFF. The sequence in DNA is TGTGCCAGCAGCTTCGGACTTCTCACCGGGGAGCTGTTTTTT.